The 18 T cell receptor beta chains listed next were all sequenced from one sample in a study of cytomegalovirus exposure and HLA in healthy donors. PCR used 60 Vbeta primers and 13 Jbeta primers. Sequencing was performed with immunoSEQ multiplex PCR; in TCRdb, only in-frame clones are kept and a portion is missing. Of some 150,000 clones in the sample, about 75% are singletons; the top ten hold roughly 0.69%. Sequenced: PBMCs. Receptors originate from a male donor in good health and CMV-seronegative.

Note on this clone: Additional DNA sequences in this sample encode the identical CDR3. This chain uses TRBV29-1 with TRBJ2-3; no clear D gene. The ends were cut back, 3 bases at V and 1 base at J, with 8 bases in the middle. This CDR3 is 13 amino acids long. The germline V gene has CDR1 SQVTM and CDR2 ANQGSEA. The CDR3 sequence is CSVDHGGTDTQYF. CDR3 DNA sequence: TGCAGCGTTGATCACGGTGGCACAGATACGCAGTATTTT.

The rearrangement links TRBV27 to TRBJ2-7, with 7 positions matching TRBD1. Germline CDR1 and CDR2: MNHEY and SMNVEV (reference sequence). The CDR3 has 17 residues. Germline trimming cut 4 bases from V and 2 bases from J; bases unmatched to any gene: 14. The DNA of the CDR3 is TGTGCCAGCAGTTCTCTACCTGGGACAGATCGTACCTACGAGCAGTACTTC. Translation gives CASSSLPGTDRTYEQYF.

The chain combines TRBV27 with TRBJ1-1; the D is unclear. The CDR3 length is 14 residues. Germline loops: CDR1 MNHEY, CDR2 SMNVEV (reference sequence). The V and J ends lost 5 bases and 2 bases respectively, with 12 bases between them. The CDR3 sequence is CASSPSPVNTEAFF. The DNA for the CDR3 is TGTGCCAGCAGTCCCTCCCCGGTTAACACTGAAGCTTTCTTT.

The sample holds a few counts of this clone. The V and J genes are TRBV5-4 and TRBJ1-1, with 9 positions matching TRBD1. V dropped 5 bases and J dropped 1; count of bases not matched to a gene: 6. This CDR3 has 15 amino acids. Germline CDR1 SGHNT, CDR2 YYREEE (reference sequence). The CDR3 region is CASRTRQGGNTEAFF. Written as DNA, the CDR3 is TGTGCCAGCAGAACCAGACAGGGGGGGAACACTGAAGCTTTCTTT. Drawing the rest from reference TRBV5-4 and TRBJ1-1, the complete variable domain is ETGVTQSPTHLIKTRGQQVTLRCSSQSGHNTVSWYQQALGQGPQFIFQYYREEENGRGNFPPRFSGLQFPNYSSELNVNALELDDSALYLCASRTRQGGNTEAFFGQGTRLTVV.

CDR3: CASSSGVVQYF. The CDR3 DNA is TGTGCCAGCAGCAGCGGGGTTGTGCAGTATTTT. The rearrangement links TRBV7-8 to TRBJ2-3, with TRBD2 matching 7 bases. The CDR3 is 11 amino acids. Trimming took 5 bases from V and 11 from J; bases not matched to a gene: 4. CDR1 is SGHVS, CDR2 FQNEAQ, per germline. The whole variable domain, remainder taken from reference TRBV7-8 and TRBJ2-3, is GAGVSQSPRYKVAKRGQDVALRCDPISGHVSLFWYQQALGQGPEFLTYFQNEAQLDKSGLPSDRFFAERPEGSVSTLKIQRTQQEDSAVYLCASSSGVVQYFGPGTRLTVL.

There are a few counts of this clone. This chain links TRBV6-4 with TRBJ2-1; 9 nucleotides agree with TRBD1. The CDR3 is 16 residues long. Germline loops: CDR1 MRHNA, CDR2 SNTAGT. J was trimmed by 4 bases and V by 0 bases; bases with no gene match: 4. The CDR3 loop reads CASSDSRTGDYNEQFF. The CDR3 DNA sequence: TGTGCCAGCAGTGACTCCCGGACAGGGGATTACAATGAGCAGTTCTTC.

J is TRBJ2-5 and V is TRBV27; no reliable D call. Deletions cut 5 bases from V and 5 bases from J, with 9 bases between. Germline V gene sequence: CDR1 MNHEY, CDR2 SMNVEV (reference sequence). The CDR3 has 12 residues. CDR3 sequence (DNA): TGTGCCAGCAGTAATAGTCTGGAGACCCAGTACTTC. Its protein product is CASSNSLETQYF.

The chain links TRBV9 to TRBJ2-3; TRBD2 aligns across 8 bases. This CDR3 comprises 15 residues. CDR1 is SGDLS, CDR2 YYNGEE, per germline. The J segment lost 5 bases and the V segment lost 2 bases, leaving 7 bases of the junction unmatched. The CDR3 loop reads CASSVTGGPIDTQYF. CDR3 in DNA: TGTGCCAGCAGCGTGACGGGAGGGCCCATAGATACGCAGTATTTT.

This clone appeared once. The chain recombines TRBV4-3 with TRBJ2-5, with TRBD1 identical over 8 bases. The J call is doubtful: the DNA matches TRBJ2-7 better. This CDR3 has 14 residues. The germline gives CDR1 LGHNA, CDR2 YSLEER. CDR3 DNA sequence: TGCGCCAGCAGCCAGGAGACAGGGGCCTACGAGCAGTACTTC. Residues: CASSQETGAYEQYF.

The chain combines TRBV7-9 with TRBJ1-1; 8 bases are a match to TRBD1. Per the germline V gene, CDR1 is SEHNR and CDR2 is FQNEAQ (reference sequence). This CDR3 has 17 amino acids. Trimming took 7 bases from V and 3 from J; bases not matched to a gene: 16. The CDR3 nucleotides are TGTGCCAGCACCACACTCACCAGGGGGCGCGGAGACACTGAAGCTTTCTTT. This encodes CASTTLTRGRGDTEAFF.

V is TRBV7-3 and J is TRBJ2-3; 7 positions agree with TRBD2. The CDR3 contains 13 residues. The V and J ends lost 10 bases and 6 bases, in that order; junction bases with no gene match: 10. Germline CDR1 SGHTA, CDR2 FQGTGA. CDR3 region: CATGGGRGDTQYF. The CDR3 DNA is TGTGCCACCGGTGGCGGGAGAGGGGATACGCAGTATTTT.

The chain links TRBV5-8 to TRBJ2-3; no reliable D call. The ends were cut back, 0 bases at V and 2 bases at J, with 7 bases in the middle. The CDR3 covers 14 residues. The germline V gene encodes CDR1 SGHTS and CDR2 YDEGEE. The CDR3 DNA follows: TGTGCCAGCAGCTTGGGCAGAATCACAGATACGCAGTATTTT. As protein: CASSLGRITDTQYF.

The CDR3, as DNA: TGTGCCAGCAGGGGACAACCTAACACTGAAGCTTTCTTT. Encoded protein: CASRGQPNTEAFF. The chain couples TRBV2 to TRBJ1-1, with D possibly matching TRBD1 (6 bases). The germline gives CDR1 SNHLY, CDR2 FYNNEI. This CDR3 is built from 13 residues. V gave up 6 bases and J gave up 2 bases, with 10 bases separating them.

The chain has TRBV19 and TRBJ2-6; 7 bases match TRBD1. The CDR3 length is 16 residues. Losses at the gene ends were 6 bases for V and 4 bases for J; bases not matched to a gene: 9. Germline CDR1 reads LNHDA; CDR2 reads SQIVND (reference sequence). The CDR3: CASSSVRDRGANVLTF. The CDR3 region has the DNA TGTGCCAGTAGCTCTGTCCGGGACAGAGGGGCCAACGTCCTGACTTTC.

The rearrangement joins TRBV6-5 to TRBJ1-3; D call uncertain. Trimming shortened V by 5 bases and J by 2 bases, and 10 bases separated the two germline ends. In germline, CDR1 is MNHEY, CDR2 SVGAGI. CDR3 length: 14 amino acids. Here the CDR3 DNA reads TGTGCCAGCAGTCCCTCCCAGGCTGGAAACACCATATATTTT. The encoded protein is CASSPSQAGNTIYF.

This chain connects TRBV7-2 to TRBJ2-5; 10 nucleotides line up with TRBD2. CDR1 is SGHTA, CDR2 FQGNSA, per germline. With 1 base clipped from V and 2 bases from J, the junction kept 4 bases outside the gene matches. The CDR3 spans 16 residues. CDR3: CASSLETSGYQETQYF. In DNA form, the CDR3 reads TGTGCCAGCAGCTTAGAGACTAGCGGGTATCAAGAGACCCAGTACTTC.

The V and J genes are TRBV19 and TRBJ1-1, with D unresolved. The germline V and J ends were trimmed by 6 bases and 7 bases, with 15 bases remaining between them. The CDR3 runs 13 residues. CDR1 and CDR2 (germline): LNHDA, SQIVND (reference sequence). The CDR3 reads CASSSWASIEAFF. Written as DNA, the CDR3 is TGTGCCAGTAGCTCCTGGGCAAGTATTGAAGCTTTCTTT.

The gene calls are TRBV7-2 and TRBJ2-1; D not certain. V lost 5 bases and J lost 9, with 14 bases in between. Germline CDR1 SGHTA, CDR2 FQGNSA. The CDR3 loop spans 13 amino acids. The CDR3 region has the DNA TGTGCCAGCAGCCTCCCCCCCGGGTTTGAGCAGTTCTTC. It encodes CASSLPPGFEQFF.